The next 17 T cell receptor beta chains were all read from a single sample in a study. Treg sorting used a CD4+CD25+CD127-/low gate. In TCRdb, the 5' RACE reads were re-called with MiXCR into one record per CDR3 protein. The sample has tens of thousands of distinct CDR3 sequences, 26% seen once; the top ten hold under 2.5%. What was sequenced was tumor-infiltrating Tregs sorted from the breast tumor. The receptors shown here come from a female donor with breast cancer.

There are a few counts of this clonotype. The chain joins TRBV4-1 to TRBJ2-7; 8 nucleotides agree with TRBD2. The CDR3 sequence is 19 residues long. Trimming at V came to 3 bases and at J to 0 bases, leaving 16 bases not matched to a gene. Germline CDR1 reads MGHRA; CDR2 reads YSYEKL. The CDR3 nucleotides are TGCGCCAGCAGCCAGGACGATCCCTCGTTAGCGGGGTTCTCCTACGAGCAGTACTTC. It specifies CASSQDDPSLAGFSYEQYF.

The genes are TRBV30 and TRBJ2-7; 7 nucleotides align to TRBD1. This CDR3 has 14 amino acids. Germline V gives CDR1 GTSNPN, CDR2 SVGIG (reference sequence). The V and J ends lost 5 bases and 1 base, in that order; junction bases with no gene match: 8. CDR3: CAWSPGGFSYEQYF. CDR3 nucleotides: TGTGCCTGGTCGCCAGGGGGTTTTTCCTACGAGCAGTACTTC.

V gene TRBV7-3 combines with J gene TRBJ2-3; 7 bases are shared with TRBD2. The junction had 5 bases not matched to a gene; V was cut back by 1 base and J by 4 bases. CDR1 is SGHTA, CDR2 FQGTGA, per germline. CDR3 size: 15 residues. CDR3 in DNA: TGTGCCAGCAGCTTAAATTGGGGGGGGTCAGATACGCAGTATTTT. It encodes CASSLNWGGSDTQYF.

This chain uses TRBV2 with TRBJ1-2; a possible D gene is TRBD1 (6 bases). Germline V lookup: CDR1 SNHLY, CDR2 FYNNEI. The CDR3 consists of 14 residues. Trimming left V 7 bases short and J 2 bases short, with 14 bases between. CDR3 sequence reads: CASNPGDNNYGYTF. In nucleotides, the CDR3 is TGTGCCAGCAACCCGGGGGACAACAACTATGGCTACACCTTC.

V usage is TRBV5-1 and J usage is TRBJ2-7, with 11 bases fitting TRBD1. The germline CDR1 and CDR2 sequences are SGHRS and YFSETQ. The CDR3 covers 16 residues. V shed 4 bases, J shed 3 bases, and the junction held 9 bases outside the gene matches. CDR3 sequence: CASSVQPGTGGYEQYF. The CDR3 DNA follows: TGCGCCAGCAGCGTACAACCGGGGACAGGGGGCTACGAGCAGTACTTC.

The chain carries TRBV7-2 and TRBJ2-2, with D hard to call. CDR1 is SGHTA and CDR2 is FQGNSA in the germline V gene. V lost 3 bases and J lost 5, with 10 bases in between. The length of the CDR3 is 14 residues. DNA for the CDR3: TGTGCCAGCAGCTTGGTGGGCATAACCGGGGAGCTGTTTTTT. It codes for CASSLVGITGELFF.

For the CDR3, the DNA is TGTGCCAGCAGTCTCGGGACTAGCGGGAGTGGATCCTACGAGCAGTACTTC. Translated, it gives CASSLGTSGSGSYEQYF. The chain combines TRBV6-5 with TRBJ2-7; 14 positions agree with TRBD2. The germline gives CDR1 MNHEY, CDR2 SVGAGI. This CDR3 has 17 amino acids. V shed 5 bases, J shed 1 base, and the junction held 7 bases outside the gene matches.

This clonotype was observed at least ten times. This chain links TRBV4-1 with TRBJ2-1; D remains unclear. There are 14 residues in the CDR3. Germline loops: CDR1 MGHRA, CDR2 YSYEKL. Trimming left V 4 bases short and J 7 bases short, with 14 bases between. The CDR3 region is CASSLGPSPNEQFF. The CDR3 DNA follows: TGCGCCAGCAGCCTCGGACCCTCTCCTAATGAGCAGTTCTTC.

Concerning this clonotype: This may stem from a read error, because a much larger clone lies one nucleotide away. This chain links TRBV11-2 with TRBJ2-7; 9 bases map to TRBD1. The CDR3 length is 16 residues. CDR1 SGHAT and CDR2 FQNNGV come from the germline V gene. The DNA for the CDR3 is TGTGCCAGCAGCTCAACGGCCGGGACAGGGTTTGCTAGCGGACGCTTC. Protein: CASSSTAGTGFASGRF. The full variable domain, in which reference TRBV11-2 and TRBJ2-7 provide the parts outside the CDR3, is EAGVAQSPRYKIIEKRQSVAFWCNPISGHATLYWYQQILGQGPKLLIQFQNNGVVDDSQLPKDRFSAERLKGVDSTLKIQPAKLEDSAVYLCASSSTAGTGFASGRFGPGTRLTVT.

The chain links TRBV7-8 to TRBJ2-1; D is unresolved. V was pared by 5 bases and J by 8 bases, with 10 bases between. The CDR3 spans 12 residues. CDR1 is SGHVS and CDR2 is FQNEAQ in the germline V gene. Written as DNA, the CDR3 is TGTGCCAGCAGCCCCTCAGATTATGAGCAGTTCTTC. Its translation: CASSPSDYEQFF.

The CDR3 protein is CSVVTSGGGTQYF. The DNA for the CDR3 is TGCAGTGTCGTGACTAGCGGGGGAGGGACGCAGTATTTT. This chain joins TRBV20-1 and TRBJ2-3; 12 nucleotides align to TRBD2. The germline V gene encodes CDR1 DFQATT and CDR2 SNEGSKA (reference sequence). After removal of 7 bases from V and 9 bases from J, the junction contained 8 bases not matched to a gene. The CDR3 extends over 13 amino acids.

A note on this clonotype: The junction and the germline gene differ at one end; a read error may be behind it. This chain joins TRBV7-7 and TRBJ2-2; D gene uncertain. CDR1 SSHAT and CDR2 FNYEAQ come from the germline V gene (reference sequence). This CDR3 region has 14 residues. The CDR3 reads CASSFDANTVELFF. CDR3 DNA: TGTGCTAGCAGCTTTGACGCGAACACCGTGGAGCTGTTTTTT.

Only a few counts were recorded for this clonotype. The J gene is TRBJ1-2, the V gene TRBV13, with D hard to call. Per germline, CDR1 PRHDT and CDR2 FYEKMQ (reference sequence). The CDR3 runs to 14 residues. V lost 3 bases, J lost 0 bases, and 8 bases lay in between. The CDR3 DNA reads TGTGCCAGCAGCTTGAACAGAGCTAACTATGGCTACACCTTC. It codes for CASSLNRANYGYTF.

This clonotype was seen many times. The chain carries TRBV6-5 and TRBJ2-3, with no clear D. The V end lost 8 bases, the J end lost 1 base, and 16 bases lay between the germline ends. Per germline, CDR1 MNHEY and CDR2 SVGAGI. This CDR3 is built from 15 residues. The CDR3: CASAGHTSGTDTQYF. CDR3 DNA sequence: TGTGCCAGCGCCGGGCACACTTCAGGCACAGATACGCAGTATTTT.

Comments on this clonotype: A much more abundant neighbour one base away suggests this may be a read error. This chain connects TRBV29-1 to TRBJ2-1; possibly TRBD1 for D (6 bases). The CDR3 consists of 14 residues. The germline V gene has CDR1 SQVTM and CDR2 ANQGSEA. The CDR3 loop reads CGARTDRMFNEQFF. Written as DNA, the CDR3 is TGCGGCGCTAGGACAGACAGAATGTTCAATGAGCAGTTCTTC.

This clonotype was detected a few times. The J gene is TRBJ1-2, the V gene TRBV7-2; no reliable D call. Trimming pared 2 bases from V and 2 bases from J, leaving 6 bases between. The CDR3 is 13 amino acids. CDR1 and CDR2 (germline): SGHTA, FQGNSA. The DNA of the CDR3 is TGTGCCAGCAGCTTAAAGGGAAACTATGGCTACACCTTC. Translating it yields CASSLKGNYGYTF.

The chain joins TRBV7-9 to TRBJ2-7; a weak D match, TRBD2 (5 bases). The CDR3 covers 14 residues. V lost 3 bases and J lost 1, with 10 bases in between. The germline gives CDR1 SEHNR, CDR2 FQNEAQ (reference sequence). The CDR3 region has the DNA TGTGCCAGCAGCTTTGAGGGCTTTTCCTACGAGCAGTACTTC. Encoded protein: CASSFEGFSYEQYF.